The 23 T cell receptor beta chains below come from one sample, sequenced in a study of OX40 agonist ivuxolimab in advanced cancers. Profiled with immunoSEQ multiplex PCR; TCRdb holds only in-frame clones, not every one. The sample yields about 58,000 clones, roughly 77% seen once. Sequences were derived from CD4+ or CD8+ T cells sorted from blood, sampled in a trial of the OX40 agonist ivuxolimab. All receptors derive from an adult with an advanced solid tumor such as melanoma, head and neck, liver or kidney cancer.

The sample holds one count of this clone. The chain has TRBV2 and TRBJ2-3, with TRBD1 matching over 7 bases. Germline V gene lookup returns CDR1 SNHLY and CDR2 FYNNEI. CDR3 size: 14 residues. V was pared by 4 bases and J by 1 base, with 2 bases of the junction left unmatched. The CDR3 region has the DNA TGTGCCAGCAGTGGTCAGGGGGGCACAGATACGCAGTATTTT. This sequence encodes CASSGQGGTDTQYF.

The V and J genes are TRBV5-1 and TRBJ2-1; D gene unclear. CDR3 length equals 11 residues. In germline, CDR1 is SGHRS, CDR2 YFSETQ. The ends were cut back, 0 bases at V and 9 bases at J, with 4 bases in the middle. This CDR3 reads CASSLAVEQFF. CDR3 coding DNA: TGCGCCAGCAGCTTGGCCGTTGAGCAGTTCTTC. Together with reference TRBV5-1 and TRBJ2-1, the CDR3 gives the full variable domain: KAGVTQTPRYLIKTRGQQVTLSCSPISGHRSVSWYQQTPGQGLQFLFEYFSETQRNKGNFPGRFSGRQFSNSRSEMNVSTLELGDSALYLCASSLAVEQFFGPGTRLTVL.

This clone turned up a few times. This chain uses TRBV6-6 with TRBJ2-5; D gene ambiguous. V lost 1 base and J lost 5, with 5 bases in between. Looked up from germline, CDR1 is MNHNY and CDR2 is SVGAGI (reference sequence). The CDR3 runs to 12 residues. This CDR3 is CASSYFRETQYF. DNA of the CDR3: TGTGCCAGCAGTTACTTCAGGGAGACCCAGTACTTC.

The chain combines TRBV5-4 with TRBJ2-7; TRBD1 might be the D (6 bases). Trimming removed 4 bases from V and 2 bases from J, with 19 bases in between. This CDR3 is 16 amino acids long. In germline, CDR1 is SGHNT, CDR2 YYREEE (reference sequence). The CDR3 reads CASSPSIGDRTYEQYF. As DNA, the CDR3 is TGTGCCAGCAGCCCAAGCATCGGCGACAGGACCTACGAGCAGTACTTC. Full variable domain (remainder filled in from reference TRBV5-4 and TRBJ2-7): ETGVTQSPTHLIKTRGQQVTLRCSSQSGHNTVSWYQQALGQGPQFIFQYYREEENGRGNFPPRFSGLQFPNYSSELNVNALELDDSALYLCASSPSIGDRTYEQYFGPGTRLTVT.

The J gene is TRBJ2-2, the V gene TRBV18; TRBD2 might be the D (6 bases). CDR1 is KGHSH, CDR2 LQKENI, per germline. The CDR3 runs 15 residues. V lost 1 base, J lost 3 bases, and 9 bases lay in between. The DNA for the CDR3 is TGTGCCAGCTCACCACGGAGGGGCGACACCGGGGAGCTGTTTTTT. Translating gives CASSPRRGDTGELFF.

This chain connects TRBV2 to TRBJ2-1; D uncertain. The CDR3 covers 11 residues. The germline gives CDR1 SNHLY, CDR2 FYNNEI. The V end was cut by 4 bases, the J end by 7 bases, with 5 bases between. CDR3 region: CASSGENEQFF. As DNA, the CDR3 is TGTGCCAGCAGTGGTGAGAATGAGCAGTTCTTC.

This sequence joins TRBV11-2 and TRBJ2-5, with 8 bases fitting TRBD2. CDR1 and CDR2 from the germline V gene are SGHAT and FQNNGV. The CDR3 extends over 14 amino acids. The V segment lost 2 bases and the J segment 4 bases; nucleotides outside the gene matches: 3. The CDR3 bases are TGTGCCAGCAGCTTAATTCTAGCGGGAGAGACCCAGTACTTC. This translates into CASSLILAGETQYF.

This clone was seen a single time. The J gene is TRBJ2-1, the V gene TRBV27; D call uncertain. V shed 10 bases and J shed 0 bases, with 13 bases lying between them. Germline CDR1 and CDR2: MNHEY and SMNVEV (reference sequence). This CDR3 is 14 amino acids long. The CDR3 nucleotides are TGTGCCACCATTCGCGGTGACTCCTACAATGAGCAGTTCTTC. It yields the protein CATIRGDSYNEQFF.

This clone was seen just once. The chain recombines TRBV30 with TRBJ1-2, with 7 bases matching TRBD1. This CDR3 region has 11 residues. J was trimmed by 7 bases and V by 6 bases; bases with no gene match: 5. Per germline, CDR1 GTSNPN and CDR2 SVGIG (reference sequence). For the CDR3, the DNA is TGTGCCTGTCGAACAGGGGTTGGCTACACCTTC. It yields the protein CACRTGVGYTF.

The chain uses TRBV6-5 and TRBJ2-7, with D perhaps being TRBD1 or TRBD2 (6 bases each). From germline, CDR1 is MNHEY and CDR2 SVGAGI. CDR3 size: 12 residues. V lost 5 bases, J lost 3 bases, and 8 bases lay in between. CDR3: CASSGGGYEQYF. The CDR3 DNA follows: TGTGCCAGCAGTGGAGGGGGCTACGAGCAGTACTTC.

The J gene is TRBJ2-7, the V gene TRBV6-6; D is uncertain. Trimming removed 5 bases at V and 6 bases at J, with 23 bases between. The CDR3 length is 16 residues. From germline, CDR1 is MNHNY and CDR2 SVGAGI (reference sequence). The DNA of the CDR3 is TGTGCCAGCAGTAGCCCCGCAGCGACCATTTTTCTCGAGCAGTACTTC. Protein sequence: CASSSPAATIFLEQYF.

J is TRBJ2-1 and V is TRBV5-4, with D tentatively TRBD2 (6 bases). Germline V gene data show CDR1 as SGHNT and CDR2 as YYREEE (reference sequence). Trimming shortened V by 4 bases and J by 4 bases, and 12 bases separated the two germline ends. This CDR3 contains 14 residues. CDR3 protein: CASSIQRAYNEQFF. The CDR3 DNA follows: TGTGCCAGCAGCATACAGCGGGCGTACAATGAGCAGTTCTTC.

Here the CDR3 reads CASSPSGGDTGELFF. CDR3 nucleotide sequence: TGTGCCAGCAGCCCTAGCGGGGGGGACACCGGGGAGCTGTTTTTT. The rearrangement joins TRBV6-6 to TRBJ2-2, with 12 nucleotides matching TRBD2. Trimming took 6 bases from V and 3 from J; bases not matched to a gene: 2. The CDR3 spans 15 residues. CDR1 is MNHNY and CDR2 is SVGAGI in the germline V gene (reference sequence).

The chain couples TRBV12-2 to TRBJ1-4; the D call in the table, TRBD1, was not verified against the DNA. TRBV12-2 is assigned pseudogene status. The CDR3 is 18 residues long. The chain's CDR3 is CASRPRTGGAQTNEKLFF. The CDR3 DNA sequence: TGTGCAAGTCGCCCACGGACAGGGGGCGCGCAAACTAATGAAAAACTGTTTTTT.

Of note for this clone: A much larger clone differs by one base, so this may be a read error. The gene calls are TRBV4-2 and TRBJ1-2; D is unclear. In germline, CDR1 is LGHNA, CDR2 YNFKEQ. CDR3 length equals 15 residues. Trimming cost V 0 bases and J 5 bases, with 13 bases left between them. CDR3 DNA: TGTGCCAGCAGCCAAGAGTTACAGAGTCCGTATGGCTACACCTTC. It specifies CASSQELQSPYGYTF.

The CDR3 sequence is CASSLGPANYGYTF. CDR3 DNA sequence: TGCGCCAGCAGCTTGGGTCCAGCTAACTATGGCTACACCTTC. The chain recombines TRBV5-1 with TRBJ1-2; D ambiguous. Per the germline V gene, CDR1 is SGHRS and CDR2 is YFSETQ. Trimming left V 0 bases short and J 0 bases short, with 6 bases between. The CDR3 sequence is 14 residues long.

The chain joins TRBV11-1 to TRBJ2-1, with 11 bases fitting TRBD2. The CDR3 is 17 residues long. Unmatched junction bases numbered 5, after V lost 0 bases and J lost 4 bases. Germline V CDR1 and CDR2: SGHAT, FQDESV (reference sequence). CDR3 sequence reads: CASSLAGTSGVYNEQFF. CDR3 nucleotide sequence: TGTGCCAGCAGCTTAGCGGGGACTAGCGGAGTATACAATGAGCAGTTCTTC.

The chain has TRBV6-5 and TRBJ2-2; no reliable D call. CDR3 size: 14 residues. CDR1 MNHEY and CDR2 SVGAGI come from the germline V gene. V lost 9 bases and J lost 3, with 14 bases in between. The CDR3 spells CASGPLVYTGELFF. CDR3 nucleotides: TGTGCCAGTGGACCACTCGTGTACACCGGGGAGCTGTTTTTT.

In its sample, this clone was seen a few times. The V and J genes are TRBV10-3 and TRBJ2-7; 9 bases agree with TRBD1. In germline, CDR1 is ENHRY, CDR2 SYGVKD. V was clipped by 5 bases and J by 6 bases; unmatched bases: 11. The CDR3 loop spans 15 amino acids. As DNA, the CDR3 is TGTGCCATCAGTACGGGACAGGGTGGTTCTGTCGAGCAGTACTTC. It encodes CAISTGQGGSVEQYF.

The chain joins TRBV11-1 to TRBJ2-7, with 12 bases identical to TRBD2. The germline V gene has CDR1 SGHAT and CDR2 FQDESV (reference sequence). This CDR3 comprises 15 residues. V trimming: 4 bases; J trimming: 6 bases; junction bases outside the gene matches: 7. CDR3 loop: CASSSATSGSLEQYF. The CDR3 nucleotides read TGTGCCAGCAGCTCCGCGACTAGCGGGAGTCTCGAGCAGTACTTC.

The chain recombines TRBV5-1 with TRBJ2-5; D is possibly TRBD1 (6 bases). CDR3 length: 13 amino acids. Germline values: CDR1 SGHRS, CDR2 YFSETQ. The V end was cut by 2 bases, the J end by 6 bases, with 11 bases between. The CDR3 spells CASSFEGEKTQYF. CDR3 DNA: TGCGCCAGCAGCTTTGAGGGGGAAAAGACCCAGTACTTC.

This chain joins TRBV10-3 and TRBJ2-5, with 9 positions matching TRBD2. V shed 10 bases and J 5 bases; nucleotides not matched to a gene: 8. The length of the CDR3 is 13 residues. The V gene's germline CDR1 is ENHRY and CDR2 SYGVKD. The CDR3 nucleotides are TGTGCCACGCGGGAGCGGGAGGCGGAGACCCAGTACTTC. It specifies CATREREAETQYF.

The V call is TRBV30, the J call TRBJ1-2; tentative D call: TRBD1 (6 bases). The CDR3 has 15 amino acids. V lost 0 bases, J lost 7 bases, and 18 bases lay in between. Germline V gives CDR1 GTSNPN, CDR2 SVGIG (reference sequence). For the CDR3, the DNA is TGTGCCTGGAGTGTACCAGGGGTGGTATCTAGTGGCTACACCTTC. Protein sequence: CAWSVPGVVSSGYTF.